What follows are 22 T cell receptor beta chains derived from one specimen sequenced in a study of T cells in Graves' hyperthyroidism and ophthalmopathy. TCR beta CDR3 sequences were amplified from RNA transcripts. HTBI primers were used for first-round RT-PCR of the TCR CDR3. TCRdb called the multiplex PCR reads again in MiXCR, with one record for every CDR3 protein. The sample yields a few hundred thousand distinct CDR3 sequences, roughly 19% seen once. Sample: blood. Receptors originate from a man in his forties or fifties with Graves' ophthalmopathy.

This clonotype was counted ten times or more. The chain couples TRBV2 to TRBJ2-6, with TRBD2 identical over 8 bases. The CDR3 runs 13 residues. Losses at the gene ends were 8 bases for V and 9 bases for J; bases not matched to a gene: 6. Germline CDR1 is SNHLY and CDR2 is FYNNEI. Here the CDR3 reads CASGREVGNVLTF. CDR3 in DNA: TGTGCCAGCGGGCGGGAGGTCGGCAACGTCCTGACTTTC.

This chain connects TRBV5-1 to TRBJ1-5, with D hard to call. CDR3 length equals 13 residues. In germline, CDR1 is SGHRS, CDR2 YFSETQ. V was shortened by 4 bases and J by 3 bases, with 8 bases between the two germline ends. CDR3 region: CASSQDTNQPQHF. The CDR3 DNA reads TGCGCCAGCAGCCAAGACACCAATCAGCCCCAGCATTTT.

This clonotype was found a few times. The chain is built from TRBV5-6 and TRBJ2-3, with D maybe TRBD1 (6 bases). The CDR3 contains 15 residues. V was shortened by 4 bases and J by 0 bases, with 12 bases between the two germline ends. Germline V gene sequence: CDR1 SGHDT, CDR2 YYEEEE. CDR3 amino acids: CASSPRGRSTDTQYF. CDR3 nucleotides: TGTGCCAGCAGCCCGAGGGGGAGAAGCACAGATACGCAGTATTTT.

J is TRBJ1-5 and V is TRBV10-3; 8 bases map to TRBD1. CDR1 and CDR2 from the germline V gene are ENHRY and SYGVKD. The CDR3 extends over 15 amino acids. V trimming: 7 bases; J trimming: 5 bases; junction bases outside the gene matches: 10. The CDR3 is CAIKNRTGRDQPQHF. The CDR3 DNA follows: TGTGCCATCAAAAATAGGACAGGGCGGGATCAGCCCCAGCATTTT.

This clonotype was counted ten times or more. This chain connects TRBV20-1 to TRBJ2-1; 8 nucleotides agree with TRBD1. This CDR3 contains 16 residues. V shed 0 bases and J 7 bases; nucleotides not matched to a gene: 11. Germline CDR1 is DFQATT and CDR2 is SNEGSKA (reference sequence). For the CDR3, the DNA is TGCAGTGCTAGAGATACATGGCAGGGGGCGGGAAATGAGCAGTTCTTC. This sequence encodes CSARDTWQGAGNEQFF.

This clonotype was picked up many times. The chain combines TRBV7-9 with TRBJ2-7, with 9 bases fitting TRBD1. The junction had 10 bases not matched to a gene; V was cut back by 5 bases and J by 5 bases. The CDR3 runs 15 residues. Germline V gene sequence: CDR1 SEHNR, CDR2 FQNEAQ (reference sequence). CDR3 in amino acids: CASSQAFGTGNEQYF. The CDR3, as DNA: TGTGCCAGCAGCCAAGCTTTCGGGACAGGGAACGAGCAGTACTTC.

This clonotype was observed a few times. The rearrangement links TRBV9 to TRBJ2-7; D remains ambiguous. Deletions cut 3 bases from V and 0 bases from J, with 13 bases between. The germline V gene has CDR1 SGDLS and CDR2 YYNGEE. CDR3 length: 15 amino acids. CDR3 DNA: TGTGCCAGCAGCGAACCCCCGGGTGGCTCCTACGAGCAGTACTTC. Amino acids: CASSEPPGGSYEQYF.

In this sample, this clonotype turned up once. The chain combines TRBV6-2 or TRBV6-3 with TRBJ2-1, with D possibly matching TRBD2 (5 bases). The CDR3 contains 14 residues. V was trimmed by 6 bases and J by 8 bases, leaving 17 bases between them. Germline V gene lookup returns CDR1 MNHEY and CDR2 SVGEGT. CDR3 nucleotides: TGTGCCAGCAGAAAAACGAGGGAACCAGATGAGCAGTTCTTC. The encoded protein is CASRKTREPDEQFF.

This clonotype was seen a handful of times. V and J are TRBV3-1 and TRBJ1-6; D unresolved. The CDR3 sequence is 16 residues long. V lost 3 bases to trimming and J lost 7 bases, with 16 bases between them. Per germline, CDR1 LGHDT and CDR2 YNNKEL (reference sequence). DNA for the CDR3: TGTGCCAGCAGCCATTTTTTCCGGGAACCGAATTCACCCCTCCACTTT. Translated, it gives CASSHFFREPNSPLHF.

This clonotype was picked up a small number of times. The CDR3: CASSPNRGRDSPLHF. CDR3 nucleotide sequence: TGTGCCAGCAGCCCAAACAGGGGGCGCGACTCACCCCTCCACTTT. The J gene is TRBJ1-6, the V gene TRBV2; 9 bases line up with TRBD1. Germline V gene data show CDR1 as SNHLY and CDR2 as FYNNEI. There are 15 residues in the CDR3. J was trimmed by 10 bases and V by 6 bases; bases with no gene match: 10.

The rearrangement uses TRBV6-1 and TRBJ1-3; perhaps TRBD1 as D (5 bases). Germline V CDR1 and CDR2: MNHNS, SASEGT. Trimming left V 6 bases short and J 4 bases short, with 10 bases between. This CDR3 has 13 amino acids. CDR3 protein: CASRTDIGNTIYF. DNA of the CDR3: TGTGCCAGCAGAACGGACATCGGAAACACCATATATTTT.

The J gene is TRBJ2-3, the V gene TRBV11-3, with 8 nucleotides matching TRBD2. This CDR3 contains 15 residues. V trimming: 6 bases; J trimming: 2 bases; junction bases outside the gene matches: 7. Germline V gene data show CDR1 as SGHNT and CDR2 as YENEEA. For the CDR3, the DNA is TGTGCCAGCAGAGGAGCGGGAGCCCCCACAGATACGCAGTATTTT. It yields the protein CASRGAGAPTDTQYF. The full variable domain, in which reference TRBV11-3 and TRBJ2-3 provide the parts outside the CDR3, is EAGVVQSPRYKIIEKKQPVAFWCNPISGHNTLYWYLQNLGQGPELLIRYENEEAVDDSQLPKDRFSAERLKGVDSTLKIQPAELGDSAVYLCASRGAGAPTDTQYFGPGTRLTVL.

The chain recombines TRBV6-2 or TRBV6-3 with TRBJ2-3, with 7 positions matching TRBD1. CDR3 length: 15 residues. Looked up from germline, CDR1 is MNHEY and CDR2 is SVGEGT. V shed 5 bases and J 3 bases; nucleotides not matched to a gene: 8. CDR3 amino acids: CASSQRGLRTDTQYF. CDR3 nucleotide sequence: TGTGCCAGCAGTCAGAGGGGGCTGAGGACAGATACGCAGTATTTT.

Ten or more counts support this clonotype. The chain has TRBV2 and TRBJ2-1, with 11 positions matching TRBD2. Germline CDR1 is SNHLY and CDR2 is FYNNEI. The CDR3 runs 15 residues. Trimming cost V 6 bases and J 7 bases; bases outside gene matches: 8. The CDR3 reads CASRATSGSYNEQFF. Here the CDR3 DNA reads TGTGCCAGCAGGGCCACTAGCGGGAGTTATAATGAGCAGTTCTTC.

This clonotype has a count of ten or more. The chain is built from TRBV28 and TRBJ2-7; D call uncertain. Germline lookup yields CDR1 MDHEN and CDR2 SYDVKM. The ends were cut back, 2 bases at V and 8 bases at J, with 13 bases in the middle. The CDR3 runs 13 residues. CDR3 residues: CASSLVQPRQQYF. The DNA of the CDR3 is TGTGCCAGCAGTTTAGTCCAGCCTAGACAGCAGTACTTC.

In its sample, this clonotype was seen many times. The genes are TRBV11-2 and TRBJ2-3; no clear D gene. V shed 2 bases and J shed 5 bases, with 8 bases lying between them. This CDR3 has 13 amino acids. CDR1 is SGHAT and CDR2 is FQNNGV in the germline V gene. The CDR3 is CASSLSVLDTQYF. CDR3 DNA sequence: TGTGCCAGCAGCTTATCGGTTTTAGATACGCAGTATTTT.

This clonotype was observed many times. CDR3 in DNA: TGTGCCAGCTCATCGGACAGGGGGAGGTCCTACAATGAGCAGTTCTTC. It codes for CASSSDRGRSYNEQFF. The J gene is TRBJ2-1, the V gene TRBV18; TRBD1 aligns across 10 bases. From germline, CDR1 is KGHSH and CDR2 LQKENI. Trimming removed 5 bases from V and 1 base from J; junction bases left unmatched: 5. The length of the CDR3 is 16 residues.

This clonotype was detected once. A clone one base away is much larger, so this may be a read error. This sequence joins TRBV9 and TRBJ2-1; tentatively, D is TRBD1 (7 bases). Germline V gives CDR1 SGDLS, CDR2 YYNGEE. The CDR3 runs to 19 residues. The V end was cut by 6 bases, the J end by 5 bases, with 30 bases between. The CDR3, as DNA: TGTGCCAGCATCGTTTTTCCGGGGGATACAGGGGCGCAAAACAATGAGCAGTTCTTC. Translation gives CASIVFPGDTGAQNNEQFF. Full variable domain (missing parts from reference TRBV9 and TRBJ2-1): DSGVTQTPKHLITATGQRVTLRCSPRSGDLSVYWYQQSLDQGLQFLIQYYNGEERAKGNILERFSAQQFPDLHSELNLSSLELGDSALYFCASIVFPGDTGAQNNEQFFGPGTRLTVL.

V is TRBV7-8 and J is TRBJ2-4, with 9 bases aligning to TRBD1. Germline V CDR1 and CDR2: SGHVS, FQNEAQ. The CDR3 loop spans 17 amino acids. J was trimmed by 0 bases and V by 5 bases; bases with no gene match: 8. The chain's CDR3 is CASSPSGTGLAKNIQYF. As DNA, the CDR3 is TGTGCCAGCAGCCCTTCCGGGACAGGGCTAGCCAAAAACATTCAGTACTTC.

This clonotype was found a few times. The chain recombines TRBV7-6 with TRBJ2-5; tentatively, D is TRBD1 or TRBD2 (5 bases each). The CDR3 contains 14 residues. Trimming cost V 5 bases and J 7 bases, with 17 bases left between them. Germline-derived CDR1 and CDR2 are SGHVS and FNYEAQ. CDR3: CASSQGFTGWTQYF. The CDR3 region has the DNA TGTGCCAGCAGCCAGGGCTTCACGGGGTGGACCCAGTACTTC. The full variable domain, completed using reference TRBV7-6 and TRBJ2-5, is GAGVSQSPRYKVTKRGQDVALRCDPISGHVSLYWYRQALGQGPEFLTYFNYEAQQDKSGLPNDRFSAERPEGSISTLTIQRTEQRDSAMYRCASSQGFTGWTQYFGPGTRLLVL.

The rearrangement links TRBV20-1 to TRBJ1-1, with D perhaps matching TRBD1 (5 bases). The CDR3 extends over 13 amino acids. V lost 2 bases to trimming and J lost 2 bases, with 9 bases between them. CDR1 and CDR2 (germline): DFQATT, SNEGSKA (reference sequence). CDR3 sequence: CSARQGVNTEAFF. DNA of the CDR3: TGCAGTGCTAGACAGGGTGTCAACACTGAAGCTTTCTTT.

The chain has TRBV3-1 and TRBJ1-2; D remains unclear. The CDR3 is 11 residues long. Trimming left V 1 base short and J 8 bases short, with 5 bases between. The germline V gene has CDR1 LGHDT and CDR2 YNNKEL (reference sequence). The CDR3 DNA is TGTGCCAGCAGCCAAGCGCAAGGCTACACCTTC. Amino acids: CASSQAQGYTF.